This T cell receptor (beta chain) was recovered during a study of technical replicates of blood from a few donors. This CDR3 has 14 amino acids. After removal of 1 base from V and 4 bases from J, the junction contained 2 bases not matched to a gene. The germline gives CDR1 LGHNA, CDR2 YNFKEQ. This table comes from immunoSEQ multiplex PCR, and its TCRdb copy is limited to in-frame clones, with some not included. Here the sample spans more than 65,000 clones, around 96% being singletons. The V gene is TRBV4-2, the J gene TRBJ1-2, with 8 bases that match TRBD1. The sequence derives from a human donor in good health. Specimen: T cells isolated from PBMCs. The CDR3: CASSQADRVYGYTF. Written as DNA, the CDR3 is TGTGCCAGCAGCCAAGCGGACAGGGTCTATGGCTACACCTTC.